Below are 22 T cell receptor beta chains sequenced from a single sample in a study of CD8 T cells in Susac syndrome. cDNA came from about 0.46 to 1 ug RNA primed by random hexamers. TCRdb recomputed calls from the immunoSEQ multiplex PCR reads with MiXCR, one row per CDR3 protein. The sample holds about 180,000 distinct CDR3 sequences, around 94% seen once. The source material was CD4+ T cells from PBMCs. The source is a human donor with Susac syndrome.

There are a few counts of this clonotype. The rearrangement uses TRBV9 and TRBJ2-1, with D perhaps matching TRBD2 (6 bases). CDR3 length: 15 residues. V lost 0 bases to trimming and J lost 9 bases, with 16 bases between them. Looked up from germline, CDR1 is SGDLS and CDR2 is YYNGEE. This CDR3 is CASSVGGAGSGEQFF. CDR3 sequence (DNA): TGTGCCAGCAGCGTAGGAGGGGCGGGGAGTGGTGAGCAGTTCTTC. The full variable domain, its missing parts supplied by reference TRBV9 and TRBJ2-1, is DSGVTQTPKHLITATGQRVTLRCSPRSGDLSVYWYQQSLDQGLQFLIQYYNGEERAKGNILERFSAQQFPDLHSELNLSSLELGDSALYFCASSVGGAGSGEQFFGPGTRLTVL.

CDR3 DNA: TGTGCCAGCAGTTTTCCGCAGGGGCGGGCCAACGTCCTGACTTTC. Translated: CASSFPQGRANVLTF. The genes are TRBV28 and TRBJ2-6; tentatively, D is TRBD1 (6 bases). With 3 bases removed from V and 5 bases from J, the gap between germline ends came to 11 bases. The CDR3 has 15 residues. From germline, CDR1 is MDHEN and CDR2 SYDVKM.

The DNA for the CDR3 is TGTGCCTGGAGTTCAAGGATCGGACAGGGTCATGGCTACACCTTC. It codes for CAWSSRIGQGHGYTF. The chain has TRBV30 and TRBJ1-2; 8 bases line up with TRBD1. CDR1 and CDR2 (germline): GTSNPN, SVGIG (reference sequence). J lost 6 bases, V lost 2 bases, and 11 bases had no gene match. The CDR3 runs to 15 residues.

This rearrangement joins TRBV6-2 or TRBV6-3 to TRBJ2-3; unclear D gene. The CDR3 runs to 15 residues. The V gene's germline CDR1 is MNHEY and CDR2 SVGEGT. Trimming took off 4 bases at V and 2 bases at J, with 13 bases between the two ends. CDR3 region: CASSSILDDTDTQYF. CDR3 coding DNA: TGTGCCAGCAGTTCCATCCTGGATGACACAGATACGCAGTATTTT.

This chain joins TRBV27 and TRBJ2-7; a weak D match, TRBD1 (6 bases). This CDR3 is 15 amino acids long. V lost 3 bases and J lost 1, with 13 bases in between. The germline CDR1 and CDR2 sequences are MNHEY and SMNVEV (reference sequence). The CDR3 DNA reads as TGTGCCAGCAGTTTGGACAGAAAAGATTCCTACGAGCAGTACTTC. This translates into CASSLDRKDSYEQYF.

In this sample, this clonotype turned up once. The gene calls are TRBV9 and TRBJ2-7, with D maybe TRBD1 (5 bases). Trimming stripped 4 bases from V and 1 base from J, with 15 bases between. Germline V CDR1 and CDR2: SGDLS, YYNGEE. The CDR3 extends over 15 amino acids. CDR3 sequence reads: CASSPRVTGSYEQYF. Written as DNA, the CDR3 is TGTGCCAGCAGCCCCAGGGTGACTGGTTCCTACGAGCAGTACTTC.

V gene TRBV20-1 combines with J gene TRBJ1-2, with 8 nucleotides matching TRBD1. V dropped 4 bases and J dropped 7; count of bases not matched to a gene: 17. The CDR3 contains 16 residues. Germline lookup yields CDR1 DFQATT and CDR2 SNEGSKA (reference sequence). CDR3 bases: TGCAGTGCTATAGACCTGGGGGGGACAGGAGGACGTGGCTACACCTTC. It is translated as CSAIDLGGTGGRGYTF.

The gene calls are TRBV5-4 and TRBJ1-6; 11 bases align to TRBD1. This CDR3 contains 14 residues. The V and J ends lost 0 bases and 10 bases, in that order; junction bases with no gene match: 0. Germline CDR1 reads SGHNT; CDR2 reads YYREEE (reference sequence). The CDR3 DNA sequence: TGTGCCAGCAGCTTGGGGACAGGGGGCTCACCCCTCCACTTT. Protein product: CASSLGTGGSPLHF.

This chain uses TRBV5-6 with TRBJ2-1, with 7 nucleotides matching TRBD1. The CDR3 has 12 amino acids. CDR1 is SGHDT, CDR2 YYEEEE, per germline. The ends lost 4 bases at V and 9 bases at J; junction bases unmatched: 4. This chain's CDR3 is CASSTYRGEQFF. The CDR3 DNA is TGTGCCAGCAGCACCTACAGGGGTGAGCAGTTCTTC.

This sequence joins TRBV4-1 and TRBJ2-5; D ambiguous. CDR1 is MGHRA and CDR2 is YSYEKL in the germline V gene. This CDR3 spans 15 amino acids. Trimming left V 0 bases short and J 1 base short, with 9 bases between. In DNA form, the CDR3 reads TGCGCCAGCAGCCAAGATCTGGTCAGCCAAGAGACCCAGTACTTC. Its translation: CASSQDLVSQETQYF.

V usage is TRBV7-2 and J usage is TRBJ2-2, with 8 bases lining up with TRBD2. V shed 3 bases, J shed 0 bases, and the junction held 6 bases outside the gene matches. The CDR3 length is 17 residues. CDR1 SGHTA and CDR2 FQGNSA come from the germline V gene. Here the CDR3 reads CASSFNSGSANTGELFF. In DNA, the CDR3 is TGTGCCAGCAGCTTCAACAGCGGGAGCGCGAACACCGGGGAGCTGTTTTTT.

This clonotype was detected once. The chain recombines TRBV6-2 or TRBV6-3 with TRBJ1-2; the match to TRBD1 covers 12 bases. Germline V CDR1 and CDR2: MNHEY, SVGEGT. Germline trimming cut 5 bases from V and 7 bases from J; bases unmatched to any gene: 8. The CDR3 has 15 amino acids. CDR3 bases: TGTGCCAGCAGTACCGTGGGACAGGGGGCGTTTGGCTACACCTTC. It codes for CASSTVGQGAFGYTF.

This CDR3 reads CASSRENTQYF. The CDR3 coding sequence is TGTGCCAGCAGTCGCGAGAATACGCAGTATTTT. The rearrangement joins TRBV12-3 or TRBV12-4 to TRBJ2-3; no firm D call. V dropped 5 bases and J dropped 7 bases, with 7 bases sitting between them. The CDR3 covers 11 residues.

The chain employs TRBV7-6 and TRBJ1-2; a weak D match, TRBD1 (5 bases). The V end lost 4 bases, the J end lost 7 bases, and 13 bases lay between the germline ends. CDR1 and CDR2 (germline): SGHVS, FNYEAQ. This CDR3 region has 13 residues. This CDR3 is CASSSDSTLGYTF. For the CDR3, the DNA is TGTGCCAGCAGCTCCGACAGTACTCTTGGCTACACCTTC. The entire variable domain, with the rest obtained from reference TRBV7-6 and TRBJ1-2, is as follows: GAGVSQSPRYKVTKRGQDVALRCDPISGHVSLYWYRQALGQGPEFLTYFNYEAQQDKSGLPNDRFSAERPEGSISTLTIQRTEQRDSAMYRCASSSDSTLGYTFGSGTRLTVV.

A single count supports this clonotype. The chain joins TRBV18 to TRBJ2-7; TRBD1 might be the D (7 bases). Trimming left V 6 bases short and J 5 bases short, with 11 bases between. From germline, CDR1 is KGHSH and CDR2 LQKENI. CDR3 length equals 12 residues. CDR3 in amino acids: CASSRGVDEQYF. DNA of the CDR3: TGTGCCAGCTCCAGGGGGGTCGACGAGCAGTACTTC.

V gene TRBV20-1 combines with J gene TRBJ2-4; D tentatively reads TRBD1 or TRBD2 (6 bases each). Germline V gene sequence: CDR1 DFQATT, CDR2 SNEGSKA (reference sequence). The CDR3 length is 16 residues. The V end lost 0 bases, the J end lost 1 base, and 13 bases lay between the germline ends. CDR3 loop: CSARDNWGAAKNIQYF. In DNA, the CDR3 is TGCAGTGCTAGAGATAATTGGGGGGCGGCCAAAAACATTCAGTACTTC.

This chain joins TRBV20-1 and TRBJ2-5, with 11 bases lining up with TRBD1. The CDR3 is made up of 15 amino acids. CDR1 is DFQATT, CDR2 SNEGSKA, per germline (reference sequence). Losses at the gene ends were 3 bases for V and 4 bases for J; bases not matched to a gene: 7. In DNA, the CDR3 is TGCAGTGCTAGTGGGGGACAGGGGGAGAGAGAGACCCAGTACTTC. Translating gives CSASGGQGERETQYF.

The V gene is TRBV3-1, the J gene TRBJ2-7; D might be TRBD2 (5 bases). Germline V lookup: CDR1 LGHDT, CDR2 YNNKEL (reference sequence). Trimming stripped 6 bases from V and 5 bases from J, with 11 bases between. The length of the CDR3 is 12 residues. CDR3 loop: CASRLEGNEQYF. CDR3 sequence (DNA): TGTGCCAGCAGACTAGAAGGGAACGAGCAGTACTTC.

The chain is built from TRBV6-2 or TRBV6-3 and TRBJ2-7; no firm D call. Per germline, CDR1 MNHEY and CDR2 SVGEGT. The CDR3 length is 12 residues. Between the trimmed V and J ends, which lost 5 bases and 6 bases, there was a span of 11 bases. The CDR3 reads CASSPQAPEQYF. The CDR3 DNA follows: TGTGCCAGCAGTCCCCAGGCTCCCGAGCAGTACTTC.

The chain recombines TRBV12-3 or TRBV12-4 with TRBJ2-7, with D tentatively TRBD2 (5 bases). V lost 8 bases, J lost 5 bases, and 10 bases lay in between. This CDR3 spans 11 amino acids. This chain's CDR3 is CASGFGDEQYF. CDR3 DNA sequence: TGTGCCAGCGGGTTCGGGGACGAGCAGTACTTC.

The chain has TRBV7-2 and TRBJ2-1, with 8 bases matching TRBD2. Unmatched junction bases numbered 4, after V lost 5 bases and J lost 4 bases. Germline V gene sequence: CDR1 SGHTA, CDR2 FQGNSA. The CDR3 runs to 14 residues. The CDR3: CASSRGLGYNEQFF. Written as DNA, the CDR3 is TGTGCCAGCAGCCGGGGACTAGGGTACAATGAGCAGTTCTTC.

The rearrangement joins TRBV6-1 to TRBJ1-2; D perhaps matches TRBD1 (6 bases). The germline CDR1 and CDR2 sequences are MNHNS and SASEGT. The CDR3 spans 13 residues. V lost 7 bases, J lost 0 bases, and 9 bases lay in between. This chain's CDR3 is CASNREANYGYTF. The CDR3 nucleotides are TGTGCCAGCAACAGGGAGGCTAACTATGGCTACACCTTC.